This T cell receptor (beta chain) derives from a study of shared clonotypes between healthy human individuals (dated by TCRdb to 2018 to 2020). For context, the study as a whole: Three men and a couple of women, aged 18 to 49 years, made up the cohort. For each donor, CD4 naive and CD4 memory were each run on three plates, CD8 naive on two plates, and CD8 memory on one plate. To estimate repertoire size and how much clonotypes are shared between individuals, the study performed deep sequencing of blood TCR repertoires from about five healthy adults. Libraries were prepared and TCR repertoires were sequenced by different laboratories using diverse techniques, in order to increase sequencing depth and limit assay-specific biases. Between about 0.8 and 9 billion PBMCs per donor were obtained by leukapheresis. The investigation overall reported the following: Sampling was limited to blood, and TCR repertoires in tissue likely differ from TCR repertoires in blood. Larger estimated clonotype richness was generally found for naive subsets than for memory subsets. The small number of donors limited the genetic and exposure-history diversity represented. Compared with non-shared clonotypes, the clonotypes found in all four sorted-subset donors had higher generation probabilities. About 4.5% of naive CD4, 3% to 3.5% of naive CD8, around 2.3% of memory CD4, and around 0.4% of memory CD8 clonotypes were shared across several donors. Rarefaction of sorted-subset datasets indicated incomplete sequencing despite the large sequencing depth. Based on pairwise subsampling, the degree of clonotype sharing among donors was expected to be affected by sequencing depth.

Of note for this clone: Its target antigen remains unknown. No per-base quality is available; no much larger clone lies one base away.

Using the deep immunoSEQ assay, TCR CDR3 regions were amplified from genomic DNA by multiplex PCR. Genomic DNA extracted from each cell subset was distributed evenly over all wells of several immunoSEQ 96-well plates, and each plate served as one replicate. For sorted subsets, each replicate PCR was loaded with roughly 190 ng genomic DNA, equivalent to about 30,000 T cell genomes. The purified libraries were quantified using a Qubit 3.0 fluorometer, sized with a Bioanalyzer 2100, and then quantified again using the KAPA Library Quantification kit. Every immunoSEQ 96-well plate was sequenced on a separate single-read 150-cycle Illumina NextSeq 550 flow cell. The study's own analysis went as follows. Because the immunoSEQ output included only junctional sequences and no quality scores, the filtering could not be the same as the filtering used for full-length reads. Sequences were annotated with PyIR, a Python wrapper for IgBLAST v1.9, using IMGT germline references to assign V/J genes and CDR3. Reads were removed for weak V/J assignments (E-value above 1e-6), missing CDR3, stop codons, out-of-frame junctions, or ambiguous translated residues. V3J clonotypes were defined by identical inferred V gene, J gene, and CDR3 amino acid sequence. Percentage overlap between repertoires was calculated by dividing the number of shared unique clonotypes by the size of the smaller repertoire. RTK rarefaction, the Chao1 estimator, and Recon v2.1 estimates of unobserved clonotypes were used to assess repertoire richness. Generation probabilities for all TCRbeta clonotypes obtained by the gDNA method from a handful of donors were computed using OLGA. TCRdb took this table from immuneACCESS and kept in-frame rearrangements with V and J called. Such tables lack part of the clones; where checked against another copy, unresolved V genes explain under half of the gap, and the rest is unexplained. V and J calls and clone size are as listed in that table; D and trimming were resolved from the DNA. For this sample there are about 2.2 million clones; just over 90% appear just once. The ten most abundant clones make up about 1.7% of the sample.

As encoded in the germline V gene, CDR1 is LGHNA while CDR2 is YSLEER. Including the terminal cysteine and phenylalanine, the CDR3 comprises 15 residues. Only the CDR3 region is kept as DNA, spanning 45 bases read in frame from base 1. At the junction V is shortened by 1 base and J by 10 bases, with 19 bases in between. CD8 naive samples consisted of CD45RO-negative cells that were positively selected for CCR7, yielding a CD45RA+CCR7+ population without TemRA cells. Donors were healthy HIV-negative adults with no recently reported acute infections or vaccinations. All donors were Caucasian adults living in Nashville, Tennessee, USA. After blood collection by leukapheresis, PBMCs were isolated using Ficoll-Histopaque density gradient centrifugation and then cryopreserved in the vapor phase of liquid nitrogen. Purity and quantity of every magnetically sorted T cell population were checked by analytical flow cytometry. Each sorted fraction had its genomic DNA isolated and then quantified by UV absorbance on a Nanodrop 2000c.

This clonotype was obtained from a man between 18 and 29 years old in good health. Some clones in this sample may be carry-over from other donors' samples. Sequences were obtained from naive CD8+ T cells from PBMCs. Interpreted using the paper, the cell subset or site label stands for: CD45RA+CCR7+. The rearrangement joined TRBV4-3 to TRBJ1-1; the D gene is perhaps TRBD1, on 5 matching bases. The DNA sequence reads TGCGCCAGCAGCCAAGGGGGGGTCGGGGCAAGGGGAGCTTTCTTT. This gives the protein CASSQGGVGARGAFF.